These T cell receptor beta chains were read from a single sample in a study of blood T cell repertoires in COVID-19. The data were produced by immunoSEQ multiplex PCR, yet TCRdb's version contains in-frame clones alone and is incomplete. Of approximately 280,000 clones in the sample, 89% are singletons; the top ten hold approximately 12%. Sequencing was done on a sample of peripheral blood. These receptors were collected from a woman between 55 and 75 years old with acute or convalescent COVID-19. Each CDR3 is given with its conserved first and last residue. Each record gives: J gene, D gene, clone size, V gene, CDR3 DNA, CDR3 protein. D genes are given only for firm matches. Clone size is stated in some rows and not others, as once, few, many or a class when expanded.

>TRBJ2-1|.|.|TRBV14
TGTGCCAGCAGCCTTCAGGAAGGCTCCTACAATGAGCAGTTCTTC
CASSLQEGSYNEQFF
>TRBJ1-5|TRBD1|once|TRBV4-3
TGCGCCAGCAGCCAGGGACAGTCAATCAAACCCCAGCATTTT
CASSQGQSIKPQHF
>TRBJ1-3|.|.|TRBV19
TGTGCCAGTAGCCCATTCGGGGTTCAAGGAAACACCATATATTTT
CASSPFGVQGNTIYF
>TRBJ1-2|.|.|TRBV4-1
TGCGCCAGCAGCCAGCAAGAGGTGAACTATGGCTACACCTTC
CASSQQEVNYGYTF
>TRBJ1-6|.|.|TRBV2
TGTGCCAGCAGTGATGGGCAGAGCCGAGCTCCTCCGGCACCCCTCCACTTT
CASSDGQSRAPPAPLHF
>TRBJ2-1|TRBD2|.|TRBV5-1
TGCGCCAGCAGCCTAACCGGACTAGCGGGGGAGTGGAATGAGCAGTTCTTC
CASSLTGLAGEWNEQFF
>TRBJ1-2|TRBD1|.|TRBV5-1
TGCGCCAGCAGCTCCGGACAGGGGGTGGTCTATGGCTACACCTTC
CASSSGQGVVYGYTF
>TRBJ1-3|.|.|TRBV5-5
TGTGCCAGCAGTCCCCTCTCTGGAAACACCATATATTTT
CASSPLSGNTIYF
>TRBJ2-3|.|.|TRBV28
TGTGCCAGCAGTTTAGGGGGGAGCACAGATACGCAGTATTTT
CASSLGGSTDTQYF
>TRBJ2-3|TRBD2|.|TRBV6-4
TGTGCCAGCAGCACCCCACGACTAGCGGGCCACAGCACAGATACGCAGTATTTT
CASSTPRLAGHSTDTQYF
>TRBJ2-2|TRBD2|.|TRBV2
TGTGCCAGCAGTCAGGGACTAGCGACCACCGGGGAGCTGTTTTTT
CASSQGLATTGELFF
>TRBJ2-7|.|few|TRBV10-3
TGTGCCATCAGTGAGCTCTACGAGCAGTACTTC
CAISELYEQYF
>TRBJ1-5|.|.|TRBV10-3
TGTGCCATCAGCCGCGCCAGCAATCAGCCCCAGCATTTT
CAISRASNQPQHF
>TRBJ2-1|.|.|TRBV28
TGTGCCAGCAGCAGGATGGATGAGCAGTTCTTC
CASSRMDEQFF
>TRBJ2-1|.|.|TRBV4-3
TGCGCCAGCAGCCAGGATAGCGGCTCCTACAATGAGCAGTTCTTC
CASSQDSGSYNEQFF
>TRBJ1-6|.|.|TRBV7-2
TGTGCCAGCAGCTTAAGCGTAATCAATTCACCCCTCCACTTT
CASSLSVINSPLHF
>TRBJ1-1|.|.|TRBV4-1
TGCGCCAGCAGCCAAGGGGGAAACTCAGCGGGGGGTAGTGAAGCTTTCTTT
CASSQGGNSAGGSEAFF
>TRBJ2-3|.|.|TRBV15
TGTGCCACCAGCAGAGGGCCAGGGGAAGGCGGAGATACGCAGTATTTT
CATSRGPGEGGDTQYF
>TRBJ1-2|.|.|TRBV27
TGTGCCAGCAGAAGGACAGCTAACTATGGCTACACCTTC
CASRRTANYGYTF
>TRBJ2-7|TRBD2|.|TRBV28
TGTGCCAGCAGTCGACTAGCGGGACTCTACGAGCAGTACTTC
CASSRLAGLYEQYF
>TRBJ2-6|.|.|TRBV10-3
TGTGCCATCAGCCTCGGACAGACTGGGGCCAACGTCCTGACTTTC
CAISLGQTGANVLTF
>TRBJ2-2|.|.|TRBV5-3
TGTGCCAGAAGCTTTATCCTGGTCAGGGCAAGGACCGGGGAGCTGTTTTTT
CARSFILVRARTGELFF
>TRBJ1-2|TRBD1|.|TRBV18
TGTGCCAGCTCAACGACAGGGGGGTATGGCTACACCTTC
CASSTTGGYGYTF
>TRBJ2-7|TRBD2|.|TRBV4-1
TGCGCCAGCAGCCTGCGGGGGGCTGACTACGAGCAGTACTTC
CASSLRGADYEQYF
>TRBJ1-1|TRBD1|once|TRBV18
TGTGCCAGCTCACCAGCTAACAGGGGGACTTCAGAAGCTTTCTTT
CASSPANRGTSEAFF
>TRBJ1-1|.|.|TRBV18
TGTGCCAGCTCACCCCGACAGGCCGGGAACACTGAAGCTTTCTTT
CASSPRQAGNTEAFF
>TRBJ1-4|TRBD1|.|TRBV28
TGTGCCAGCAGCTACCCTTCGGCCGGGACAGATGAAAAACTGTTTTTT
CASSYPSAGTDEKLFF
>TRBJ2-7|.|.|TRBV6-2/TRBV6-3
TGTGCCAGCAGTTACGGGGGGGCCCGCTCCTACGAGCAGTACTTC
CASSYGGARSYEQYF
>TRBJ1-2|TRBD1|.|TRBV6-2/TRBV6-3
TGTGCCAGCAGTCCCTTCCGGGACAGGGATTCAATCGGCTATGGCTACACCTTC
CASSPFRDRDSIGYGYTF
>TRBJ2-3|.|.|TRBV19
TGTGCCAGTACCGGGGGAAAGGATACGCAGTATTTT
CASTGGKDTQYF
>TRBJ2-2|TRBD2|.|TRBV6-4
TGTGCCAGCAGTGTAATAGCGGGGGTCAACACCGGGGAGCTGTTTTTT
CASSVIAGVNTGELFF